What follows describes a single T cell receptor beta chain. This sample is part of a study of technical replicates of blood from four donors. Sequenced by immunoSEQ multiplex PCR; TCRdb stores in-frame clones only, minus some. The sample consists of about 97,000 clones, around 96% of them appearing once. The CDR3 is 15 residues long. Germline assignment: CDR1 SGHNT and CDR2 YYREEE (reference sequence). With 5 bases removed from V and 5 bases from J, the gap between germline ends came to 19 bases. The chain links TRBV5-4 to TRBJ1-2; D gene unclear. The sequencing input was T cells isolated from PBMCs. This receptor was obtained from a human donor in good health. The CDR3 nucleotides read TGTGCCAGCAGTACTACATTGCCCTTGGAATATGGCTACACCTTC. Translated, it gives CASSTTLPLEYGYTF.